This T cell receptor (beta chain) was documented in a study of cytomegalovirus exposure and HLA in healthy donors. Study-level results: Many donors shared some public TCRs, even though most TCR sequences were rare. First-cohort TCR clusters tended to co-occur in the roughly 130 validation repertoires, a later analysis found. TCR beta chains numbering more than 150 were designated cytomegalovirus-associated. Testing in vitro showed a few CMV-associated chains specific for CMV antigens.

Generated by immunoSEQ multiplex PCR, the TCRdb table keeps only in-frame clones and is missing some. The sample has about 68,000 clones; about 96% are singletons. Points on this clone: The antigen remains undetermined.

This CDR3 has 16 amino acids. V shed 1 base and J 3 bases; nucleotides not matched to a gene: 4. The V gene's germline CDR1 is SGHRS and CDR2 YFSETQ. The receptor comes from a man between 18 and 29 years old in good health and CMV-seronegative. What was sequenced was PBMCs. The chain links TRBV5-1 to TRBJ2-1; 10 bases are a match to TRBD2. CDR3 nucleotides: TGCGCCAGCAGCTTGTCTAGCGGGAGTTACTACAATGAGCAGTTCTTC. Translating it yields CASSLSSGSYYNEQFF.